This entry is about one T cell receptor beta chain. The data are from a study of blood T cell repertoires in COVID-19. TCRdb's copy holds only in-frame clones and misses some; the assay was immunoSEQ multiplex PCR. Among about 80,000 clones listed, 76% were seen once. This CDR3 is built from 13 residues. Germline V gives CDR1 KGHSH, CDR2 LQKENI. Trimming shortened V by 5 bases and J by 4 bases, and 11 bases separated the two germline ends. The TCR sequence derives from a man between 65 and 79 years old with active or convalescent COVID-19. J is TRBJ1-1 and V is TRBV18; tentatively, D is TRBD1 (5 bases). The sequenced sample was peripheral blood. This CDR3 is CASSTGAGTEAFF. DNA of the CDR3: TGTGCCAGCTCAACAGGTGCTGGCACTGAAGCTTTCTTT. Drawing the rest from reference TRBV18 and TRBJ1-1, the complete variable domain is NAGVMQNPRHLVRRRGQEARLRCSPMKGHSHVYWYRQLPEEGLKFMVYLQKENIIDESGMPKERFSAEFPKEGPSILRIQQVVRGDSAAYFCASSTGAGTEAFFGQGTRLTVV.